These 14 T cell receptor beta chains originate from one sample sequenced in a study of beta chain features in type 1 diabetes. Whole-study findings and limits: TCRB CDR3s were moderately but significantly shorter in Type 1 diabetes patients in all four CD4+ subsets.

For these TCRs, the target antigens are not known. Since all of the isolated RNA was reverse transcribed, expressed TCRB transcripts were what got sequenced. Sequenced by immunoSEQ multiplex PCR; TCRdb stores in-frame clones only, minus some. The sample records about 360,000 clones, over 9.5% being singletons. The specimen sequenced was naive CD4+ T cells from blood. Receptors were obtained from a woman under 30 with type 1 diabetes.

This clone has a handful of counts. The chain carries TRBV20-1 and TRBJ2-5; D unclear. The germline V gene has CDR1 DFQATT and CDR2 SNEGSKA (reference sequence). Deletions cut 6 bases from V and 0 bases from J, with 2 bases between. This CDR3 comprises 10 residues. CDR3 coding DNA: TGCAGTGCCGACCAAGAGACCCAGTACTTC. Its protein is CSADQETQYF.

A few counts support this clone. This chain connects TRBV18 to TRBJ1-1, with 9 bases aligning to TRBD1. In germline, CDR1 is KGHSH, CDR2 LQKENI. The CDR3 is 13 amino acids. Germline trimming cut 3 bases from V and 5 bases from J; bases unmatched to any gene: 1. This CDR3 reads CASSPTGGTEAFF. The CDR3 DNA sequence: TGTGCCAGCTCACCGACAGGGGGGACTGAAGCTTTCTTT.

This clone showed up just a few times. The chain employs TRBV28 and TRBJ2-3, with 10 positions matching TRBD2. The CDR3 is made up of 14 amino acids. The trim removed 3 bases at V and 5 bases at J, leaving 2 bases unmatched. Germline V CDR1 and CDR2: MDHEN, SYDVKM. CDR3 coding DNA: TGTGCCAGCAGTTTTCTAGCGGGAGTAGATACGCAGTATTTT. Residues: CASSFLAGVDTQYF. Full variable domain (outside the CDR3, taken from reference TRBV28 and TRBJ2-3): DVKVTQSSRYLVKRTGEKVFLECVQDMDHENMFWYRQDPGLGLRLIYFSYDVKMKEKGDIPEGYSVSREKKERFSLILESASTNQTSMYLCASSFLAGVDTQYFGPGTRLTVL.

The rearrangement joins TRBV19 to TRBJ2-5; tentative D call: TRBD2 (6 bases). V lost 6 bases and J lost 2, with 10 bases in between. CDR1 and CDR2 from the germline V gene are LNHDA and SQIVND (reference sequence). The CDR3 loop spans 13 amino acids. CDR3 sequence reads: CASSLREQETQYF. CDR3 coding DNA: TGTGCCAGTAGCCTACGGGAGCAAGAGACCCAGTACTTC. The variable domain in full, completed from reference TRBV19 and TRBJ2-5, reads DGGITQSPKYLFRKEGQNVTLSCEQNLNHDAMYWYRQDPGQGLRLIYYSQIVNDFQKGDIAEGYSVSREKKESFPLTVTSAQKNPTAFYLCASSLREQETQYFGPGTRLLVL.

This clone was seen only a few times. The chain recombines TRBV29-1 with TRBJ2-1, with TRBD2 as a possible D gene (6 bases). Deletions cut 5 bases from V and 7 bases from J, with 15 bases between. Per the germline V gene, CDR1 is SQVTM and CDR2 is ANQGSEA. The CDR3 sequence is 13 residues long. The CDR3 nucleotides are TGCAGCGTTAGGAGGGTGTCCTTTAATGAGCAGTTCTTC. It translates to CSVRRVSFNEQFF.

V usage is TRBV19 and J usage is TRBJ1-2; D not resolved. Germline V gene lookup returns CDR1 LNHDA and CDR2 SQIVND (reference sequence). The length of the CDR3 is 14 residues. V was trimmed by 6 bases and J by 4 bases, leaving 15 bases between them. CDR3 nucleotide sequence: TGTGCCAGTAGCTTCGACCTCCCGGGCTATGGCTACACCTTC. Translated, it gives CASSFDLPGYGYTF.

This clone was seen only once. V and J are TRBV7-2 and TRBJ2-5; the D gene is possibly TRBD1 (6 bases). Deletions cut 5 bases from V and 4 bases from J, with 14 bases between. CDR3 length equals 14 residues. Germline loops: CDR1 SGHTA, CDR2 FQGNSA. CDR3 nucleotide sequence: TGTGCCAGCAGCCCACAGGGTACGGGAGAGACCCAGTACTTC. Amino acids: CASSPQGTGETQYF.

The J gene is TRBJ1-2, the V gene TRBV28; TRBD1 agrees at 9 bases. The germline V gene has CDR1 MDHEN and CDR2 SYDVKM. The CDR3 has 14 residues. V lost 5 bases, J lost 8 bases, and 9 bases stayed unmatched. The CDR3 nucleotides are TGTGCCAGCAGTACGAGGACAGGGGAAAACGGCTACACCTTC. As protein: CASSTRTGENGYTF.

This clone was counted a few times. V and J are TRBV2 and TRBJ1-5, with unresolved D. V was pared by 3 bases and J by 7 bases, with 13 bases between. The germline CDR1 and CDR2 sequences are SNHLY and FYNNEI. CDR3 length: 14 residues. The CDR3 protein is CASSEGEGGQPQHF. The DNA for the CDR3 is TGTGCCAGCAGTGAGGGAGAGGGTGGCCAGCCCCAGCATTTT.

In its sample, this clone was seen a few times. This CDR3 reads CASSTGTGSPLHF. The CDR3 DNA follows: TGTGCCAGCAGCACCGGGACAGGTTCACCCCTCCACTTT. The chain carries TRBV7-2 and TRBJ1-6; TRBD1 agrees at 8 bases. The CDR3 runs to 13 residues. With V trimmed by 5 bases and J by 9 bases, 3 bases remained unmatched. Germline V gene lookup returns CDR1 SGHTA and CDR2 FQGNSA.

The rearrangement links TRBV2 to TRBJ1-1; TRBD1 is a possible D gene (5 bases). Trimming shortened V by 4 bases and J by 2 bases, and 11 bases separated the two germline ends. In germline, CDR1 is SNHLY, CDR2 FYNNEI. This CDR3 has 14 amino acids. This chain's CDR3 is CASSGQGFNTEAFF. The CDR3 nucleotides are TGTGCCAGCAGTGGGCAGGGCTTTAACACTGAAGCTTTCTTT.

The genes are TRBV27 and TRBJ1-1; no clear D gene. CDR3 size: 14 residues. Germline V CDR1 and CDR2: MNHEY, SMNVEV (reference sequence). The germline V and J ends were trimmed by 3 bases and 0 bases, with 8 bases remaining between them. The CDR3 protein is CASSLGRLNTEAFF. The CDR3 bases are TGTGCCAGCAGTTTGGGCAGGTTGAACACTGAAGCTTTCTTT.

Only a few counts were recorded for this clone. The rearrangement joins TRBV4-3 to TRBJ1-2, with D possibly TRBD1 on 6 matching bases. CDR3 size: 14 residues. CDR1 and CDR2 (germline): LGHNA, YSLEER. V was clipped by 0 bases and J by 8 bases, with 13 bases between them. The CDR3 protein is CASSQDRAGDGYTF. DNA for the CDR3: TGCGCCAGCAGCCAAGATAGGGCAGGGGACGGCTACACCTTC.

The chain links TRBV14 to TRBJ2-1; TRBD2 agrees at 14 bases. The CDR3 has 16 amino acids. Losses at the gene ends were 0 bases for V and 12 bases for J; bases not matched to a gene: 7. Germline assignment: CDR1 SGHDN and CDR2 FVKESK. The CDR3 sequence: CASSQDSTSGGGGQFF. CDR3 sequence (DNA): TGTGCCAGCAGCCAAGACTCGACTAGCGGGGGGGGCGGGCAGTTCTTC.